This T cell receptor (beta chain) was identified during a study of T cell responses to AZD1222 COVID-19 vaccine. Clones were sequenced by immunoSEQ multiplex PCR, and TCRdb holds only the in-frame ones, with some missing. Of more than 140,000 clones in the sample, roughly 93% are singletons; the top ten hold 0.75% to 1%. Germline CDR1 SNHLY, CDR2 FYNNEI. Trimming shortened V by 0 bases and J by 8 bases, and 10 bases separated the two germline ends. The CDR3 runs 13 residues. This clone was seen only once. As yet, its antigen is unknown. Broader study findings: Regions 160-218 and 743-854 dominated among vaccine-associated CD4 TCRs spanning spike. Repertoires were obtained only post-peak T cell response. Reportedly, close to half of spike-specific TCRs are directed against unmutated variant regions.

The clonotype was recovered from an adult in good health. Sequenced material: peripheral blood, taken on day 0 of MenACWY control vaccination. The chain carries TRBV2 and TRBJ1-2; D unclear. CDR3 loop: CASSEAQTGGYTF. For the CDR3, the DNA is TGTGCCAGCAGTGAAGCCCAAACTGGCGGCTACACCTTC.